This T cell receptor (beta chain) stems from a study of regulatory T cells in long-lasting Graves disease. Sequencing libraries for TCR beta were prepared with iRepertoire HTBI primers and Arm-PCR of CDR3 regions. TCRdb re-called the multiplex PCR reads with MiXCR, one entry per CDR3 protein. This table has hundreds of thousands of distinct CDR3 sequences, around 21% appearing once. The time point: persistent/refractory GD, antithyroid drugs over 5 years with positive TRAb. RNA extracted from PBMCs served as the sequencing template. Trimming removed 4 bases at V and 6 bases at J, with 16 bases between. Germline CDR1 is LNHDA and CDR2 is SQIVND (reference sequence). The CDR3 consists of 15 residues. There are a few counts of this clonotype.

J is TRBJ1-5 and V is TRBV19, with a tentative D call TRBD1 (6 bases). The TCR sequence derives from a female donor with Graves disease. The source material was peripheral blood mononuclear cells (PBMCs), sampled when the disease was refractory, from a patient treated with antithyroid drugs. For the CDR3, the DNA is TGTGCCAGTAGTACCTCAGGGGATCGAGTTCAGCCCCAGCATTTT. As protein: CASSTSGDRVQPQHF.